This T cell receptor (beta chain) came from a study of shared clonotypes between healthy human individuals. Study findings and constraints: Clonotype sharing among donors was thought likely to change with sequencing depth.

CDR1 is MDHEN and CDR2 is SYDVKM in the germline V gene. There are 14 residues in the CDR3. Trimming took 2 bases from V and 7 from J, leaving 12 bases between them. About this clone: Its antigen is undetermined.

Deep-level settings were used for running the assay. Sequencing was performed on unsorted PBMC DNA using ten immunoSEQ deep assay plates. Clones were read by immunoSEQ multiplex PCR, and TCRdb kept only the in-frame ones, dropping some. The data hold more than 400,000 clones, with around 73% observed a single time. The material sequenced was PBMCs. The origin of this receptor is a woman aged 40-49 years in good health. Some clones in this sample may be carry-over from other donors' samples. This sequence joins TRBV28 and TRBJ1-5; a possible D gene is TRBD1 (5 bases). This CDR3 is CASSLGRGRQPQHF. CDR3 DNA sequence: TGTGCCAGCAGTTTAGGGAGGGGAAGGCAGCCCCAGCATTTT.